The rows below give T cell receptor beta chains drawn from one sample of a study of Ad26.COV2.S vaccination and SARS-CoV-2 variants. TCRdb keeps only in-frame clones here, not all; method: immunoSEQ multiplex PCR. This table has around 370,000 clones, roughly 81% appearing once. The specimen was peripheral blood, collected in a trial of Ad26.COV2.S vaccine versus placebo. The receptors originated from a person aged 18-60 years who received the Ad26.COV2.S COVID-19 vaccine or a placebo. CDR3s include the opening cysteine and the closing phenylalanine or tryptophan. D genes are given only for firm matches. Clone size, where shown, is once, few, many, or a class for clones that have expanded.

d_gene,v_gene,len,j_gene,abundance,CDR3nt,CDR3aa
.,TRBV19,14,TRBJ2-7,.,TGTGCCAGTAGTCACACCACACTGGACTACGAGCAGTACTTC,CASSHTTLDYEQYF
.,TRBV18,14,TRBJ1-2,few,TGTGCCAGCTCACCACAGGATTATAACTATGGCTACACCTTC,CASSPQDYNYGYTF
.,TRBV7-6,13,TRBJ1-6,.,TGTGCCAGCAGCTTAGCCAGTGGGCAACCCCTCCACTTT,CASSLASGQPLHF
.,TRBV5-6,14,TRBJ2-7,once,TGTGCCAGCAGCTTTCCGGAAAACTCCTACGAGCAGTACTTC,CASSFPENSYEQYF
TRBD1,TRBV30,15,TRBJ1-3,.,TGTGCCTGGAGCAGAAGAGGGGGCTTTGGAAACACCATATATTTT,CAWSRRGGFGNTIYF
TRBD2,TRBV25-1,16,TRBJ2-2,.,TGTGCCAGCAGCCCCCGGGGGGGTCCGAACACCGGGGAGCTGTTTTTT,CASSPRGGPNTGELFF
.,TRBV7-9,14,TRBJ2-6,.,TGTGCCAGCAGCTTTGGGGTTGGGGCCAACGTCCTGACTTTC,CASSFGVGANVLTF
.,TRBV27,13,TRBJ1-5,.,TGTGCCAGCAAGCTGACAGCCAATCAGCCCCAGCATTTT,CASKLTANQPQHF
.,TRBV24-1,13,TRBJ1-1,.,TGTGCCACCAGTGATACAGGGAACACTGAAGCTTTCTTT,CATSDTGNTEAFF
.,TRBV4-3,17,TRBJ2-2,.,TGCGCCAGCAGCCCGCGGGCAGGGGGAGCGGGGACCGGGGAGCTGTTTTTT,CASSPRAGGAGTGELFF
.,TRBV5-1,16,TRBJ2-1,few,TGCGCCAGCAGCTTATCCGGCGGCCTACGGTCCAATGAGCAGTTCTTC,CASSLSGGLRSNEQFF
.,TRBV24-1,13,TRBJ2-5,.,TGTGCCACCAGCCAGGGGCGGGGAGGGACCCAGTACTTC,CATSQGRGGTQYF
TRBD1,TRBV4-1,16,TRBJ1-1,.,TGCGCCAGCAGCCAAGATCAAGGACAGGGATGGGTACCAGGGGTCTTT,CASSQDQGQGWVPGVF
.,TRBV5-4,14,TRBJ2-2,once,TGTGCCAGCAGCGAGGGGTCTCGGACCGGGGAGCTGTTTTTT,CASSEGSRTGELFF
.,TRBV15,16,TRBJ2-2,.,TGTGCCACCAGCAGAGATCCGACAAGGAGGGGCGGGGAGCTGTTTTTT,CATSRDPTRRGGELFF
TRBD1,TRBV18,16,TRBJ2-2,.,TGTGCCAGCTCACCCTGGGACAGGGGAAACACCGGGGAGCTGTTTTTT,CASSPWDRGNTGELFF
TRBD2,TRBV4-1,15,TRBJ2-3,.,TGCGCCAGCAGCCAAGACGGGAGGACTTGGGATACGCAGTATTTT,CASSQDGRTWDTQYF
TRBD1,TRBV5-4,15,TRBJ2-5,.,TGTGCCAGCAGCACACCTGACAGGGGGAGCGAGACCCAGTACTTC,CASSTPDRGSETQYF
.,TRBV13,15,TRBJ1-4,.,TGTGCCAGCAGCTCCTCGGGGGCTAATGATGAAAAACTGTTTTTT,CASSSSGANDEKLFF
.,TRBV19,15,TRBJ2-2,few,TGTGCCAGTAGCGCCCATAGTACGAACACCGGGGAGCTGTTTTTT,CASSAHSTNTGELFF
.,TRBV30,13,TRBJ2-3,few,TGTGCCTGGGAGACTAGTGGATCAGATACGCAGTATTTT,CAWETSGSDTQYF
.,TRBV10-3,14,TRBJ2-7,.,TGTGCCATCAGTGAGTCGATACTAGCCTACGAGCAGTACTTC,CAISESILAYEQYF
.,TRBV6-5,13,TRBJ2-1,once,TGTGCCAGCAGTACCACGCGCGGGAATGAGCAGTTCTTC,CASSTTRGNEQFF
.,TRBV5-8,15,TRBJ2-3,.,TGTGCCAGCACGGTAAAGGGGGGATCAACAGATACGCAGTATTTT,CASTVKGGSTDTQYF
TRBD2,TRBV10-3,16,TRBJ2-2,.,TGTGCCATCAGTGATTCCGTGACTAGCGTACGCGGGGAGCTGTTTTTT,CAISDSVTSVRGELFF
.,TRBV19,14,TRBJ1-6,.,TGTGCCAGTAGTATCTCAGCCGTTAATTCACCCCTCCACTTT,CASSISAVNSPLHF
.,TRBV19,19,TRBJ1-2,.,TGTGCCAGTAGTATAGATGTCCTCTGGGGCAGGGAAGTGTCTAATGGCTACACCTTC,CASSIDVLWGREVSNGYTF
.,TRBV7-9,13,TRBJ1-1,.,TGTGCCAGCAGCTTAGTGCAGACAGGCACCCTTTTCTTT,CASSLVQTGTLFF
.,TRBV6-1,15,TRBJ2-7,.,TGTGCCAGCAGTGAACTGGGATCAATTTCTAGCGAGCAGTACTTC,CASSELGSISSEQYF
.,TRBV5-1,12,TRBJ2-3,.,TGCGCCAGCAGCCTCACGGCGGATACGCAGTATTTT,CASSLTADTQYF
TRBD2,TRBV6-5,15,TRBJ2-7,.,TGTGCCAGCAGTTACTCTTTTGCTAGCGGCTACGAGCAGTACTTC,CASSYSFASGYEQYF
TRBD2,TRBV27,16,TRBJ2-2,.,TGTGCCAGCAGTTCCCTAGCGGGAGGGGACACCGGGGAGCTGTTTTTT,CASSSLAGGDTGELFF
TRBD1,TRBV24-1,16,TRBJ2-3,.,TGTGCCACCAGTGAGCAGAACAGGGGGCCCACAGATACGCAGTATTTT,CATSEQNRGPTDTQYF
.,TRBV28,14,TRBJ1-4,.,TGTGCCAGCAGCCCAGACCGGGACTACAAAAAACTGTTTTTT,CASSPDRDYKKLFF
TRBD1,TRBV10-3,15,TRBJ2-1,.,TGTGCCATCAGTGACGTAAGGGGGCAAAAAAATGAGCAGTTCTTC,CAISDVRGQKNEQFF
.,TRBV9,16,TRBJ1-3,few,TGTGCCAGCAGCGTAGCCGGCTCTTACGCTGGAAACACCATATATTTT,CASSVAGSYAGNTIYF
.,TRBV6-1,11,TRBJ1-2,.,TGTGCCAGCAGTGAAGTAGCAGGCTACACCTTC,CASSEVAGYTF
.,TRBV5-4,12,TRBJ1-1,.,TGTGCCAGCAGCTTAGGGGACACTGAAGCTTTCTTT,CASSLGDTEAFF
.,TRBV6-5,14,TRBJ2-5,.,TGTGCCAGCAGTTCTCCTGGTGGCCAAGAGACCCAGTACTTC,CASSSPGGQETQYF
.,TRBV18,15,TRBJ1-4,.,TGTGCCAGCTCCCGGGGGCGTGCAACTAATGAAAAACTGTTTTTT,CASSRGRATNEKLFF
TRBD1,TRBV5-1,21,TRBJ1-1,.,TGCGCCAGCAGCCCCTTCCTACAGGGGTACTCGAAGAAAGGGCCGAACACTGAAGCTTTCTTT,CASSPFLQGYSKKGPNTEAFF
TRBD1,TRBV27,13,TRBJ2-5,.,TGTGCCAGCAGCTCAGGACAGGTCGGGGCCCAGTACTTC,CASSSGQVGAQYF
.,TRBV5-1,13,TRBJ2-7,.,TGCGCCAGCAGCTTGGCTCAAAACTACGAGCAGTACTTC,CASSLAQNYEQYF
.,TRBV20-1,17,TRBJ2-1,few,TGCAGTGCTAGTGATCCCCGGCGGGCGAGCTCCTACAATGAGCAGTTCTTC,CSASDPRRASSYNEQFF
TRBD1,TRBV12-5,13,TRBJ2-7,once,TGTGCTAGCTCGGGACAGGATTCCTACGAGCAGTACTTC,CASSGQDSYEQYF
TRBD1,TRBV7-8,17,TRBJ2-7,.,TGTGCCAGCAGCCCAACCCCCCTTGGGGGACAGGGCTACGAGCAGTACTTC,CASSPTPLGGQGYEQYF
TRBD2,TRBV5-1,14,TRBJ2-1,once,TGCGCCAGCAGCTTCCAGCGGGGCCACAATGAGCAGTTCTTC,CASSFQRGHNEQFF